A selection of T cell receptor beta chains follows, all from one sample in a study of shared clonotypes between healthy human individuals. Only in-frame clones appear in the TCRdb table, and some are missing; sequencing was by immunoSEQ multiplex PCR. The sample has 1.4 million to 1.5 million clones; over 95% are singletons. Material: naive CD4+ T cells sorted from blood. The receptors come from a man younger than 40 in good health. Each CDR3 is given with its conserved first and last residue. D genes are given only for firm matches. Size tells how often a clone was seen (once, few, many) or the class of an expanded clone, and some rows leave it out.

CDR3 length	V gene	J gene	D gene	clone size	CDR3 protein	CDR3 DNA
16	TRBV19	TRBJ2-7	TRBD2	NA	CASSRAGGRSDNEQYF	TGTGCCAGCAGCCGAGCGGGAGGGCGATCGGATAACGAGCAGTACTTC
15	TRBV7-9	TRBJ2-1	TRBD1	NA	CASSFTGATYNEQFF	TGTGCCAGCAGCTTTACAGGGGCTACCTACAATGAGCAGTTCTTC
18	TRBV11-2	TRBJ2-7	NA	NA	CASSLRRSGFGGLEEQYF	TGTGCCAGCAGCTTACGGCGTTCGGGGTTCGGCGGCCTGGAAGAGCAGTACTTC
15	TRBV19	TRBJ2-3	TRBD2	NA	CASRIAGGRTDTQYF	TGTGCCAGTAGAATAGCGGGGGGAAGGACAGATACGCAGTATTTT
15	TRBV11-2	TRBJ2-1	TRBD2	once	CASSSIAGAFNEQFF	TGTGCCAGCAGCTCTATAGCGGGAGCCTTCAATGAGCAGTTCTTC
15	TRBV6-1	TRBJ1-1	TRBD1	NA	CASTLLTGGDTEAFF	TGTGCCAGCACCCTCCTGACAGGGGGGGACACTGAAGCTTTCTTT
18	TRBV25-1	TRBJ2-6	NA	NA	CASSESPSGLAGANVLTF	TGTGCCAGCAGTGAATCTCCGTCAGGCCTGGCGGGGGCCAACGTCCTGACTTTC
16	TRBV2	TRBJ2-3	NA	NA	CASSGLIDPSTDTQYF	TGTGCCAGCAGTGGATTGATCGACCCATCCACAGATACGCAGTATTTT
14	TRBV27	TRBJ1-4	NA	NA	CASSLQGLREKLFF	TGTGCCAGCAGTTTACAGGGCCTAAGAGAAAAACTGTTTTTT
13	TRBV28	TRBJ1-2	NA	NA	CASSLGRTYGYTF	TGTGCCAGCAGTTTAGGACGGACCTATGGCTACACCTTC
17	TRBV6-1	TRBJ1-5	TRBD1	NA	CASSGPGQLNGNQPQHF	TGTGCCAGCAGTGGGCCGGGACAGCTGAACGGAAATCAGCCCCAGCATTTT
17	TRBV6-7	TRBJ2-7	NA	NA	CASTLVVPVQGLYEQYF	TGTGCCAGCACTTTAGTGGTACCGGTACAAGGTCTCTACGAGCAGTACTTC
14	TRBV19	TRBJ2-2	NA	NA	CASSILPSTGELFF	TGTGCCAGTAGTATACTACCGAGCACCGGGGAGCTGTTTTTT
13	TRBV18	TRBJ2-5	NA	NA	CASSPGIEETQYF	TGTGCCAGCTCACCAGGGATCGAAGAGACCCAGTACTTC
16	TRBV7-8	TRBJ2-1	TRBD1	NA	CASGPNPGQGYAEQFF	TGTGCCAGCGGACCAAATCCGGGACAGGGCTACGCTGAGCAGTTCTTC
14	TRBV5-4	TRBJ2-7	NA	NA	CASSSEGLYYEQYF	TGTGCCAGCAGCTCGGAGGGACTGTACTACGAGCAGTACTTC
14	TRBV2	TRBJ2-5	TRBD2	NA	CASSGTSGTETQYF	TGTGCCAGCAGTGGGACTAGCGGTACGGAGACCCAGTACTTC
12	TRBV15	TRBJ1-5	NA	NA	CATSRDWGPQHF	TGTGCCACCAGCAGAGACTGGGGGCCCCAGCATTTT
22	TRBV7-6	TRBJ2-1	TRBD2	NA	CASSLAPSPGLAGGGGYNEQFF	TGTGCCAGCAGCTTAGCACCCAGCCCCGGACTAGCGGGAGGGGGGGGGTACAATGAGCAGTTCTTC
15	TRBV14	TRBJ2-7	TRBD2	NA	CASSQESGRFQEQYF	TGTGCCAGCAGCCAAGAAAGCGGGAGGTTTCAGGAGCAGTACTTC
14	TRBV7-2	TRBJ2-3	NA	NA	CASSFRTRSNTQYF	TGTGCCAGCAGCTTCCGGACCAGGTCGAATACGCAGTATTTT
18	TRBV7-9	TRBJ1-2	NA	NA	CASSPVGGRSENNYGYTF	TGTGCCAGCAGTCCAGTTGGCGGCCGGTCAGAAAATAACTATGGCTACACCTTC
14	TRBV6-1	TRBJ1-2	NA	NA	CASSPPRDSGGYTF	TGTGCCAGCAGTCCCCCCAGGGATTCGGGCGGCTACACCTTC
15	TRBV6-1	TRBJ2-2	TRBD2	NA	CASSPSGRAGGELFF	TGTGCCAGCAGTCCTAGCGGGAGGGCCGGCGGGGAGCTGTTTTTT
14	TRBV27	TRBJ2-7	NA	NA	CATRGGVGGYEQYF	TGTGCCACCCGAGGGGGAGTGGGGGGCTACGAGCAGTACTTC
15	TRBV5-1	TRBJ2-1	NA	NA	CASSLTGNSYNEQFF	TGCGCCAGCAGCCTAACCGGGAACTCCTACAATGAGCAGTTCTTC
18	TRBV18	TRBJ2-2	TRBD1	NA	CASSTRPRTGLRTGELFF	TGTGCCAGCTCAACCCGGCCCCGGACAGGGTTGAGAACCGGGGAGCTGTTTTTT
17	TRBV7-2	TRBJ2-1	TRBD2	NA	CASSLPGLAGGRHEQFF	TGTGCCAGCAGCCTCCCGGGACTAGCGGGAGGGCGGCATGAGCAGTTCTTC
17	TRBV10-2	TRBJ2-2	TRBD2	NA	CASSEVTSGRGTGELFF	TGCGCCAGCAGTGAGGTCACTAGCGGGAGGGGCACCGGGGAGCTGTTTTTT
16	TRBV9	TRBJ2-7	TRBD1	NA	CASSLRGGGSSYEQYF	TGTGCCAGCAGCCTCCGAGGGGGCGGCAGCTCCTACGAGCAGTACTTC
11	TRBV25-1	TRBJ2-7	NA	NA	CASRENYEQYF	TGTGCCAGCAGGGAAAACTACGAGCAGTACTTC
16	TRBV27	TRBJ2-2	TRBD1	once	CASRDPGQGVSGELFF	TGTGCCAGCCGAGACCCGGGACAGGGGGTTTCCGGGGAGCTGTTTTTT
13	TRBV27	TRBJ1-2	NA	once	CASRVGRNYGYTF	TGTGCCAGCAGGGTCGGAAGGAACTATGGCTACACCTTC
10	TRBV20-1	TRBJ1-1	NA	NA	CSAGRGLAFF	TGCAGTGCTGGACGTGGGCTGGCTTTCTTT
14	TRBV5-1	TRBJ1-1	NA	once	CASSFRDMNTEAFF	TGCGCCAGCAGCTTCCGGGATATGAACACTGAAGCTTTCTTT
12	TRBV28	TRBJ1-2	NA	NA	CASSPSTHGYTF	TGTGCCAGCAGTCCCTCGACCCATGGCTACACCTTC
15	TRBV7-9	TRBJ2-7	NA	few	CASSLRELSSYEQYF	TGTGCCAGCAGCTTGAGGGAGTTGAGCTCCTACGAGCAGTACTTC
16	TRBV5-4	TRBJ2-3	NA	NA	CASSLAGTQGGDTQYF	TGTGCCAGCAGCTTGGCTGGGACTCAAGGGGGGGATACGCAGTATTTT
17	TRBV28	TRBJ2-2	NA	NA	CASSPPGLAANTGELFF	TGTGCCAGCAGTCCTCCGGGGCTAGCAGCGAACACCGGGGAGCTGTTTTTT
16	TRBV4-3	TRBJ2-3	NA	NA	CASSQVGPPTPDTQYF	TGCGCCAGCAGCCAAGTCGGTCCCCCAACCCCAGATACGCAGTATTTT
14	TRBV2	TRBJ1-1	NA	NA	CASSDRSGNTEAFF	TGTGCCAGCAGTGATAGGTCAGGGAACACTGAAGCTTTCTTT
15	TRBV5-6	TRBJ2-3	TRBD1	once	CASSRTGGPSDTQYF	TGTGCCAGCAGCAGGACAGGGGGCCCTTCAGATACGCAGTATTTT
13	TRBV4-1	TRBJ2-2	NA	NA	CASSQGWKEGLFF	TGCGCCAGCAGCCAAGGGTGGAAGGAGGGGCTGTTTTTT
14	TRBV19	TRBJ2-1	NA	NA	CASSLLGTNNEQFF	TGTGCCAGTAGCCTACTAGGAACCAACAATGAGCAGTTCTTC
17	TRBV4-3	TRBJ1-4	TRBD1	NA	CASSQDQARGRGEKLFF	TGCGCCAGCAGCCAAGATCAAGCCAGGGGGCGGGGGGAAAAACTGTTTTTT
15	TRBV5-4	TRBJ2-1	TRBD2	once	CASSNQAGVKDEQFF	TGTGCCAGCAGCAACCAAGCGGGAGTAAAGGATGAGCAGTTCTTC
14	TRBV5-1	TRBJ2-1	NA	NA	CASRTTSSNNEQFF	TGCGCCAGCAGGACTACTAGCAGTAACAATGAGCAGTTCTTC
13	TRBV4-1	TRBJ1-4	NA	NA	CASSQAPNEKLFF	TGCGCCAGCAGCCAAGCTCCTAATGAAAAACTGTTTTTT
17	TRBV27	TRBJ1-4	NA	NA	CASSPRVRLGLNEKLFF	TGTGCCAGCAGTCCCCGAGTCCGGTTGGGGCTTAATGAAAAACTGTTTTTT
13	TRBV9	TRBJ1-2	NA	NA	CASSVEANYGYTF	TGTGCCAGCAGCGTAGAGGCTAACTATGGCTACACCTTC
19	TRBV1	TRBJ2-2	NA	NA	CTSSLRTGGLAVNTGELFF	TGCACCAGCAGTCTAAGGACAGGGGGGCTAGCGGTGAACACCGGGGAGCTGTTTTTT
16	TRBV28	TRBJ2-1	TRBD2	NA	CASGGGSLSSYNEQFF	TGTGCCAGTGGGGGGGGTAGCCTGAGCTCCTACAATGAGCAGTTCTTC
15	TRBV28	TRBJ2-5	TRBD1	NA	CASSRPGQGQETQYF	TGTGCCAGCAGTCGGCCGGGACAGGGTCAAGAGACCCAGTACTTC